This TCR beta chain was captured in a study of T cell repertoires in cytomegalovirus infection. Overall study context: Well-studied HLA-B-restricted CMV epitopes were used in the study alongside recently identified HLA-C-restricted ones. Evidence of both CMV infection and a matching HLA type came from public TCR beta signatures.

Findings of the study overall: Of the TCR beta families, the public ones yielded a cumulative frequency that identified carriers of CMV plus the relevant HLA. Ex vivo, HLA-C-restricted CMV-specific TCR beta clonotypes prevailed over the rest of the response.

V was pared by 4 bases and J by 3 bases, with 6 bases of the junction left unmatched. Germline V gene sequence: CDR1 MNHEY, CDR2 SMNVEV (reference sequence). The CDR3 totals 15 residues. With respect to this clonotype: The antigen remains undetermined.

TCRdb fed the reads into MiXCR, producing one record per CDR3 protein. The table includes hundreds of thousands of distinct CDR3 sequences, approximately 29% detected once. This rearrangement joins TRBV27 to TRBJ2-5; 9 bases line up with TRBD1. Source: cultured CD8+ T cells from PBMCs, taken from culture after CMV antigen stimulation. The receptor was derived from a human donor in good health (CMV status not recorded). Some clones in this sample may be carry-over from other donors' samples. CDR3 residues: CASSSPWTGEETQYF. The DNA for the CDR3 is TGTGCCAGCAGTTCACCATGGACAGGGGAAGAGACCCAGTACTTC.